Below, one TCR beta chain is given with its context. Healthy bone marrow donors supplied every sample. This sample was included in a study of cytomegalovirus exposure and HLA in healthy donors. PCR primers comprised 60 Vbeta and 13 Jbeta primers. TCRdb keeps only in-frame clones here, not all; method: immunoSEQ multiplex PCR. The sample yields over 100,000 clones, about 82% seen once. CDR3 size: 15 residues. Germline lookup yields CDR1 SGHDT and CDR2 YYEEEE. Between the trimmed V and J ends, which lost 3 bases and 4 bases, there was a span of 17 bases. Sequencing was done on a sample of PBMCs. This TCR derives from a female donor in good health and CMV-seropositive. The chain is built from TRBV5-6 and TRBJ2-7; D possibly corresponds to TRBD2 (5 bases). CDR3: CASSSSGPDLYEQYF. The CDR3 DNA reads as TGTGCCAGCAGCTCGTCTGGACCGGACTTATACGAGCAGTACTTC. Filled out from reference TRBV5-6 and TRBJ2-7, the complete variable domain reads DAGVTQSPTHLIKTRGQQVTLRCSPKSGHDTVSWYQQALGQGPQFIFQYYEEEERQRGNFPDRFSGHQFPNYSSELNVNALLLGDSALYLCASSSSGPDLYEQYFGPGTRLTVT.